By share of the sample, the clone carrying this T cell receptor (beta chain) is medium-sized (0.01 to 0.1%). This sample is drawn from a study of early T cells in non-severe SARS-CoV-2 infection. V was pared by 3 bases and J by 7 bases, with 16 bases between. Germline lookup yields CDR1 DFQATT and CDR2 SNEGSKA (reference sequence). This CDR3 contains 14 residues. Molecules of cDNA were individually given unique molecular identifiers that were attached to them. TCRdb re-called the 5' RACE reads with MiXCR, one entry per CDR3 protein. The sample has 30,000 or so distinct CDR3 sequences, less than 6.5% seen once.

The chain joins TRBV20-1 to TRBJ2-1; the D is unclear. The sequenced sample consisted of whole blood. This receptor was obtained from an adult who was a healthcare worker with PCR-confirmed SARS-CoV-2 infection or an uninfected control (not recorded which). The CDR3 loop reads CSASATLRRNEQFF. The CDR3 DNA reads as TGCAGTGCTAGCGCCACCTTAAGAAGAAATGAGCAGTTCTTC.